This T cell receptor beta chain derives from a study of blood T cells in healthy people across ages. Note on this clonotype: The antigen remains undetermined.

Study-level findings and limits: The long-lived group displayed more naive CD4+ cells, plus higher diversity, than the aged donors did.

The draw of peripheral blood yielded around 9.6 milliliters from each donor. The amount of total RNA extracted per sample was at least 6 micrograms. Primers used in a second PCR of about 6 to 11 cycles were a sample-barcoded 5' primer and a J-beta primer mix. TCRdb re-analysed the 5' RACE reads in MiXCR, keeping a single row per CDR3 protein. The repertoire has about 400,000 distinct CDR3 sequences, roughly half of them found once; the top ten carry under 65%. J gave up 5 bases and V 5 bases, and 13 bases lay outside the gene matches. This CDR3 comprises 17 residues. The germline gives CDR1 SGHVS, CDR2 FQNEAQ.

The chain carries TRBV7-8 and TRBJ2-5; 11 bases match TRBD1. The sequence was collected from a man in his sixties in good health. Sequencing used blood. The CDR3 DNA reads TGTGCCAGCAGCCAAATGTCCGGGACAGGGGGTCGCGAGACCCAGTACTTC. This gives the protein CASSQMSGTGGRETQYF.